This TCR beta chain was obtained from a study of vaccination and CD4 T cells after COVID-19. The CDR3 loop spans 14 amino acids. J lost 8 bases, V lost 3 bases, and 6 bases had no gene match. The germline CDR1 and CDR2 sequences are LNHDA and SQIVND (reference sequence). For this clonotype: Its specificity is not known.

The Oncomine TCR Beta short-read assay was applied to DNA of cultured CD4+ T cells. TCRdb fed the PCR reads into MiXCR, producing one record per CDR3 protein. The profile covers fewer than 9,000 distinct CDR3 sequences, with roughly a third appearing a single time and around 26% taken by the ten largest. Stated treatment: approximately 11-day PBMC culture with coronavirus spike peptide pools or control peptides (ViraFEST assay). These CD4+ T cells came from an unexposed donor, sampled before the COVID-19 pandemic (2011-2018). The specimen sequenced was CD4+ T cells from blood, cultured in vitro. This rearrangement joins TRBV19 to TRBJ2-1; TRBD1 agrees at 8 bases. This clonotype was sampled from a human donor in good health. The CDR3: CASSMTGVVDEQFF. The DNA for the CDR3 is TGTGCCAGTAGTATGACAGGGGTGGTCGATGAGCAGTTCTTC.